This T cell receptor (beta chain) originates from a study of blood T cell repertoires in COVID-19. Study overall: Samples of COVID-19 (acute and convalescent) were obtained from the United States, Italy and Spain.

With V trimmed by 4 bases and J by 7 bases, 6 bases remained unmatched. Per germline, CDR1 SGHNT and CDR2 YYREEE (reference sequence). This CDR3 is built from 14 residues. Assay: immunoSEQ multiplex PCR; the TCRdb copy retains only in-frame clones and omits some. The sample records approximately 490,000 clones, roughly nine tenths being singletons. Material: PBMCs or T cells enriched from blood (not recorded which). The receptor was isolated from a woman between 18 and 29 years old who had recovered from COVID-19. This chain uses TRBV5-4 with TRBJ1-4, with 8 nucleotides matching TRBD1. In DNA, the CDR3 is TGTGCCAGCAGCCCCGACAGGGGAGGTGAAAAACTGTTTTTT. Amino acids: CASSPDRGGEKLFF. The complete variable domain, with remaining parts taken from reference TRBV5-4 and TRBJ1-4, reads ETGVTQSPTHLIKTRGQQVTLRCSSQSGHNTVSWYQQALGQGPQFIFQYYREEENGRGNFPPRFSGLQFPNYSSELNVNALELDDSALYLCASSPDRGGEKLFFGSGTQLSVL.